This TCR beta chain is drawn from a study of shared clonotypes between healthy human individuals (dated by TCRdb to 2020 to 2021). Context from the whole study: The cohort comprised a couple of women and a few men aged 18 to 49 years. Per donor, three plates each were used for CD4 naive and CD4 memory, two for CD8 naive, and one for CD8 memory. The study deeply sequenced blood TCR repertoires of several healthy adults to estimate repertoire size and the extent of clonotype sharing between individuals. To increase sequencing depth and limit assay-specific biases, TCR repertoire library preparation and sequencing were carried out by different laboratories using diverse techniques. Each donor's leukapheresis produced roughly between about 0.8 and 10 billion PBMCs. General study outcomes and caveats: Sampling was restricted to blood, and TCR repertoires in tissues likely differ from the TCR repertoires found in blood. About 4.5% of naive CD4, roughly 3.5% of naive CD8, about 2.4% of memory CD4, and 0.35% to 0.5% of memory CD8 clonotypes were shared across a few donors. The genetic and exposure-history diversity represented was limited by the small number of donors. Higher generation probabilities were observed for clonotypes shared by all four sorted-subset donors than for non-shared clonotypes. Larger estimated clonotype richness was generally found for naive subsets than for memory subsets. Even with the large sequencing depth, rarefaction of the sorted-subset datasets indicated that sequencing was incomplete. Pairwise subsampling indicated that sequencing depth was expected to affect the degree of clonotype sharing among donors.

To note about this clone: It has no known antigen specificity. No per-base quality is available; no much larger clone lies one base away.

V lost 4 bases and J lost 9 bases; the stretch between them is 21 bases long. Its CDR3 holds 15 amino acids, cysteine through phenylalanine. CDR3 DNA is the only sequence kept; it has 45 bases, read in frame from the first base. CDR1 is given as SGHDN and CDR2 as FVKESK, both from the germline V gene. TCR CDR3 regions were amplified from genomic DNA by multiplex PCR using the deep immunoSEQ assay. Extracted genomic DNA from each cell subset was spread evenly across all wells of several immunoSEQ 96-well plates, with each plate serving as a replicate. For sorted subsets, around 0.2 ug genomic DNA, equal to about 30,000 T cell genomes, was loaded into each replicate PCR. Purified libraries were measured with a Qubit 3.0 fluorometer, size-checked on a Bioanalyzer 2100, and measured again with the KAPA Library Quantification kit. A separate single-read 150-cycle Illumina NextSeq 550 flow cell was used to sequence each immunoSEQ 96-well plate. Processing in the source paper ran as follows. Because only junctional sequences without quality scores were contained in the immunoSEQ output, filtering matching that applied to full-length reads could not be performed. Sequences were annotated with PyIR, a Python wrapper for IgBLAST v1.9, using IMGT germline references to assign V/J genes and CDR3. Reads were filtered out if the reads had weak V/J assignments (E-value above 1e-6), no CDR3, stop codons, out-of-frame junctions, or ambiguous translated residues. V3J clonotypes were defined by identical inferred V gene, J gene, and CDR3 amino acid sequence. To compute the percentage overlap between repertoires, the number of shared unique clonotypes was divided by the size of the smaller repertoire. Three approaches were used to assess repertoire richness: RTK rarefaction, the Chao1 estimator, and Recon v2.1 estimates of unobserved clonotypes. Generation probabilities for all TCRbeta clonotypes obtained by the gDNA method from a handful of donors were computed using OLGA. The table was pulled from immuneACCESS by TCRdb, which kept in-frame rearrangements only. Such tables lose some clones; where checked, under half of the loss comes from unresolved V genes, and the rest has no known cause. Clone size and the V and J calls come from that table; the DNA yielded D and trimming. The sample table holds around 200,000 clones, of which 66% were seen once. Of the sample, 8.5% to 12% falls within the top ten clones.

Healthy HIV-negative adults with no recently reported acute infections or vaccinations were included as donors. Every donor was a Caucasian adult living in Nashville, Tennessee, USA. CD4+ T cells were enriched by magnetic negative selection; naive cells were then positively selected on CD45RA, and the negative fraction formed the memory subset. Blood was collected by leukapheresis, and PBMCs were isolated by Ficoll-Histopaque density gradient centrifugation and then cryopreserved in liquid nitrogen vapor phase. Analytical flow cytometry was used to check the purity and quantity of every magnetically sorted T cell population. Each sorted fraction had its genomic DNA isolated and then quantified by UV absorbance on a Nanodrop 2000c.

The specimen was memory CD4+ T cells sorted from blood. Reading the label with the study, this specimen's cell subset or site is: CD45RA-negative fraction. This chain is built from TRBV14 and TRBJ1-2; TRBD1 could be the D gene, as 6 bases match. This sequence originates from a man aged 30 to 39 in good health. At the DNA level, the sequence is TGTGCCAGCAGCCCAAAGAACAGGGTAACGGGAAGCTACACCTTC. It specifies CASSPKNRVTGSYTF.